The clone carrying this TCR beta chain has a count of ten or more. No antigen is known for it. V dropped 2 bases and J dropped 0 bases, with 10 bases sitting between them. Germline values: CDR1 SGHKS, CDR2 YYEKEE (reference sequence). The CDR3 is made up of 15 amino acids. The data were taken from a study of early T cells in non-severe SARS-CoV-2 infection. Background on the study: Sequencing of bulk RNA from unsorted whole blood was done, without chain pairing. Whole-study results and caveats: VDJdb-based annotation leaned toward anti-spike CD8 responses and missed private and CD4 specificities.

Unique molecular identifiers were affixed to single, distinct cDNA molecules. MiXCR, run by TCRdb on the 5' RACE reads, gives a single entry per CDR3 protein. The sample lists 80,000 or so distinct CDR3 sequences, more than 5% occurring once. The chain employs TRBV5-5 and TRBJ2-3; perhaps TRBD2 as D (5 bases). This receptor was taken from an adult who was a healthcare worker with PCR-confirmed SARS-CoV-2 infection or an uninfected control (not recorded which). Source material: whole blood. The CDR3 here is CASSFRRESTDTQYF. The CDR3 DNA is TGTGCCAGCAGCTTTAGACGGGAAAGCACAGATACGCAGTATTTT.